Below are 17 T cell receptor beta chains sequenced from a single sample in a study of blood T cell repertoires in COVID-19. Only in-frame clones appear in the TCRdb table, and some are missing; sequencing was by immunoSEQ multiplex PCR. Of approximately 75,000 clones listed, 80% to 90% were seen once; the top ten hold about 0.6%. The sequencing input was peripheral blood. These receptors originate from a man aged 60 to 69 with acute or convalescent COVID-19.

The V gene is TRBV19, the J gene TRBJ1-2; TRBD1 is a possible D gene (6 bases). Trimming shortened V by 5 bases and J by 7 bases, and 20 bases separated the two germline ends. The CDR3 has 15 amino acids. CDR1 is LNHDA and CDR2 is SQIVND in the germline V gene (reference sequence). The CDR3 region is CASSWDIYKEAGYTF. For the CDR3, the DNA is TGTGCCAGTAGTTGGGACATATACAAGGAGGCTGGCTACACCTTC.

This chain uses TRBV24-1 with TRBJ2-3; tentatively, D is TRBD1 (6 bases). The germline V and J ends were trimmed by 5 bases and 3 bases, with 11 bases remaining between them. CDR3 length equals 14 residues. Germline V CDR1 and CDR2: KGHDR, SFDVKD. The CDR3 loop is CATSVQGDTDTQYF. CDR3 DNA: TGTGCCACCAGTGTACAGGGAGATACAGATACGCAGTATTTT.

This chain joins TRBV9 and TRBJ2-1, with D possibly matching TRBD2 (5 bases). The CDR3 consists of 14 residues. Trimming left V 0 bases short and J 6 bases short, with 10 bases between. From germline, CDR1 is SGDLS and CDR2 YYNGEE. CDR3 residues: CASSVVPGSNEQFF. The CDR3 coding sequence is TGTGCCAGCAGCGTAGTGCCTGGGAGCAATGAGCAGTTCTTC.

The V call is TRBV5-1, the J call TRBJ2-3, with D possibly matching TRBD2 (6 bases). Trimming removed 4 bases at V and 2 bases at J, with 17 bases between. Germline assignment: CDR1 SGHRS and CDR2 YFSETQ. The CDR3 length is 16 residues. As DNA, the CDR3 is TGCGCCAGCAGCCAACAACCGGGACTTGACACAGATACGCAGTATTTT. Protein sequence: CASSQQPGLDTDTQYF. The complete variable domain, with remaining parts taken from reference TRBV5-1 and TRBJ2-3, reads KAGVTQTPRYLIKTRGQQVTLSCSPISGHRSVSWYQQTPGQGLQFLFEYFSETQRNKGNFPGRFSGRQFSNSRSEMNVSTLELGDSALYLCASSQQPGLDTDTQYFGPGTRLTVL.

This clone was seen only a few times. This chain uses TRBV27 with TRBJ2-7; D is unclear. The CDR3 is 13 residues long. Germline assignment: CDR1 MNHEY and CDR2 SMNVEV (reference sequence). Trimming left V 5 bases short and J 2 bases short, with 10 bases between. This chain's CDR3 is CASSRQEAYEQYF. The CDR3 coding sequence is TGTGCCAGCAGTCGCCAGGAAGCCTACGAGCAGTACTTC.

The rearrangement links TRBV5-6 to TRBJ2-5, with 11 bases aligning to TRBD2. This CDR3 is built from 15 residues. The ends lost 1 base at V and 5 bases at J; junction bases unmatched: 4. The V gene's germline CDR1 is SGHDT and CDR2 YYEEEE. CDR3 nucleotide sequence: TGTGCCAGCAGCTTGAGGCGACTAGCGGGGGAGACCCAGTACTTC. Residues: CASSLRRLAGETQYF.

The rearrangement uses TRBV5-1 and TRBJ2-7; TRBD2 is a possible D gene (5 bases). The ends were cut back, 2 bases at V and 3 bases at J, with 9 bases in the middle. CDR1 is SGHRS, CDR2 YFSETQ, per germline. There are 13 residues in the CDR3. CDR3 protein: CASSFPGSYEQYF. DNA of the CDR3: TGCGCCAGCAGCTTTCCGGGGAGCTACGAGCAGTACTTC.

The chain combines TRBV6-5 with TRBJ1-1; D unresolved. The CDR3 spans 14 residues. CDR1 and CDR2 (germline): MNHEY, SVGAGI. V was shortened by 7 bases and J by 7 bases, with 19 bases between the two germline ends. The CDR3, as DNA: TGTGCCAGCAATAGCTGGGAGGGATCACGTGAAGCTTTCTTT. It yields the protein CASNSWEGSREAFF.

The genes are TRBV14 and TRBJ1-2; D not certain. This CDR3 has 13 residues. CDR1 and CDR2 (germline): SGHDN, FVKESK. V lost 0 bases and J lost 7, with 9 bases in between. CDR3 residues: CASSQERVGGYTF. DNA for the CDR3: TGTGCCAGCAGCCAAGAACGGGTGGGTGGCTACACCTTC.

V is TRBV11-2 and J is TRBJ2-1, with D perhaps matching TRBD2 (7 bases). This CDR3 contains 17 residues. Per germline, CDR1 SGHAT and CDR2 FQNNGV. The ends were cut back, 2 bases at V and 0 bases at J, with 14 bases in the middle. Here the CDR3 DNA reads TGTGCCAGCAGCTTAAATAGGAGGGGGGGCTCCTACAATGAGCAGTTCTTC. Its translation: CASSLNRRGGSYNEQFF.

V is TRBV27 and J is TRBJ2-5; 7 positions match TRBD1. The CDR3 has 18 amino acids. CDR1 is MNHEY and CDR2 is SMNVEV in the germline V gene (reference sequence). V shed 3 bases and J 2 bases; nucleotides not matched to a gene: 15. The CDR3 nucleotides are TGTGCCAGCAGTTTTAGCAAGACAGGGCCCCCTCAACAAGAGACCCAGTACTTC. This sequence encodes CASSFSKTGPPQQETQYF.

The chain couples TRBV19 to TRBJ1-1, with D uncertain. V was clipped by 3 bases and J by 4 bases, with 18 bases between them. The CDR3 consists of 16 residues. Germline values: CDR1 LNHDA, CDR2 SQIVND (reference sequence). The CDR3 spells CASSIGPQREGTEAFF. CDR3 bases: TGTGCCAGTAGTATCGGCCCCCAACGGGAGGGCACTGAAGCTTTCTTT. The full variable domain, rest sourced from reference TRBV19 and TRBJ1-1, is DGGITQSPKYLFRKEGQNVTLSCEQNLNHDAMYWYRQDPGQGLRLIYYSQIVNDFQKGDIAEGYSVSREKKESFPLTVTSAQKNPTAFYLCASSIGPQREGTEAFFGQGTRLTVV.

This rearrangement joins TRBV27 to TRBJ2-7; 7 bases map to TRBD1. Germline CDR1 reads MNHEY; CDR2 reads SMNVEV (reference sequence). The trim removed 6 bases at V and 0 bases at J, leaving 8 bases unmatched. This CDR3 comprises 15 residues. In nucleotides, the CDR3 is TGTGCCAGCAGCTTTCAGACAGGGAGCTCCTACGAGCAGTACTTC. Its translation is CASSFQTGSSYEQYF.

The rearrangement uses TRBV7-9 and TRBJ2-1, with TRBD1 matching 10 bases. Trimming cost V 5 bases and J 8 bases; bases outside gene matches: 9. Germline lookup yields CDR1 SEHNR and CDR2 FQNEAQ (reference sequence). CDR3 size: 15 residues. The CDR3 nucleotides read TGTGCCAGCAGCCATCGGGACAGGGGAGTGCATGAGCAGTTCTTC. Translated, it gives CASSHRDRGVHEQFF.

The chain couples TRBV19 to TRBJ2-1; 9 bases line up with TRBD1. V gave up 3 bases and J gave up 5 bases; unmatched junction bases: 17. There are 19 residues in the CDR3. Germline V lookup: CDR1 LNHDA, CDR2 SQIVND (reference sequence). CDR3 bases: TGTGCCAGTAGTATGAGAGGGACAGGGACCCTTAGTGATGACAATGAGCAGTTCTTC. As protein: CASSMRGTGTLSDDNEQFF.

This chain connects TRBV7-2 to TRBJ1-5, with a possible D match to TRBD1 (6 bases). From germline, CDR1 is SGHTA and CDR2 FQGNSA. The CDR3 covers 15 residues. Trimming removed 5 bases from V and 0 bases from J, with 11 bases in between. Here the CDR3 DNA reads TGTGCCAGCAGCCATGACAGGAATAGCAATCAGCCCCAGCATTTT. This translates into CASSHDRNSNQPQHF.

V usage is TRBV19 and J usage is TRBJ1-5; weak D call: TRBD1 (5 bases). The CDR3 runs 17 residues. The germline CDR1 and CDR2 sequences are LNHDA and SQIVND (reference sequence). Trimming took 5 bases from V and 3 from J, leaving 20 bases between them. The CDR3 here is CASSAQGRVTYNQPQHF. The DNA for the CDR3 is TGTGCCAGTAGTGCCCAGGGCCGGGTTACTTACAATCAGCCCCAGCATTTT.